Below, one T cell receptor (beta chain) is given with its context. How the authors handled the data: Amplification from reference gene primers served as the basis for estimated nucleated cell counts. Assay used: immunoSEQ multiplex PCR; TCRdb lists only in-frame clones, some missing. D and trimming come from the DNA, and the V and J calls and clone size come from that table. The sample lists some 250,000 clones; roughly 88% were seen once. These data belong to a study of blood T cell repertoires in COVID-19. Study-level background: The samples span acute and convalescent COVID-19 from the United States, Italy and Spain.

CDR3 length equals 14 residues. Trimming removed 2 bases at V and 5 bases at J, with 10 bases between. From germline, CDR1 is MNHEY and CDR2 SVGEGT. The sequence derives from a woman under 40 with acute or convalescent COVID-19. Sequencing was carried out using peripheral blood. The V gene is TRBV6-2 or TRBV6-3, the J gene TRBJ2-1; D not certain. This CDR3 reads CASSYGSVHNEQFF. The CDR3 nucleotides are TGTGCCAGCAGTTACGGAAGCGTTCACAATGAGCAGTTCTTC.